Detailed here is one TCR beta chain. Its recognized antigen is unknown. No quality values exist for individual bases; no much larger clone is one base distant. The time point label on this specimen signifies: baseline before first vaccination. Samples from vaccinated people were obtained from the UK trials COV001 and COV002, which included a single-blind randomized controlled phase 2/3 trial of AZD1222 (ChAdOx1 nCoV-19) in healthy adults. Trial participant PBMC samples were collected at day 0 and day 28 after the second dose for TCRbeta chain sequencing. The CDR3 regions of human TCRbeta chains were subjected to immunosequencing. In the source study's methods: Repertoire TCRs were matched against a reference library of SARS-CoV-2-specific TCRs generated with the MIRA antigen-specificity platform. Breadth was defined as the fraction of unique TCRs that were SARS-CoV-2-associated. Depth was defined as the fraction of total T cells that were SARS-CoV-2-associated. Each spike-specific TCR was assigned to its reactive spike region and to a CD4 or CD8 class using the MIRA data. Log10-transformed breadth and depth values were compared by one-way ANOVA with Sidak's multiple comparisons tests. Imported from immuneACCESS, the table was reduced by TCRdb to in-frame sequences with V and J called. These copies leave out some clones; in studies compared against another copy, an unresolved V gene accounts for under half, and the cause of the remainder is not known. The D gene and trimming were derived from the DNA, and the V and J assignments and clone size from that table. This sample holds more than 100,000 clones; roughly 84% were observed only once. In total, the top ten clones hold 1.2% of the sample.

This sample was included in a study of T cell responses to AZD1222 COVID-19 vaccine (dated by TCRdb to about 2021). Regarding the study in general: AZD1222 recipients given second doses at about 4 weeks or at about 12 weeks were pooled, since spike-specific TCR depth and breadth were not found to differ between the two schedules. A total of 233 trial participants underwent TCR sequencing, of whom about 200 received two doses of AZD1222 and some 25 received two doses of the MenACWY control vaccine. Enrollment into the trials was organized by age into subgroups of 18-55, 56-69 and 70-plus years, and those subgroups contained approximately 150, 30 and 60 TCR-sequenced participants, respectively.

CDR1 and CDR2, per the germline V gene, are SGHTA and FQGNSA. Counted from cysteine to phenylalanine, this CDR3 has 12 amino acids. Just CDR3 DNA is preserved here, 36 bases in frame from base 1. Germline trimming: 5 bases from V, 7 bases from J; junction bases outside gene matches: 4. General conclusions and limits of the study: Epitopes outside the regions mutated in the B.1.351 and B.1.1.7 variants were reportedly recognized by nearly half of the unique spike-specific TCRs. The whole spike protein was spanned by vaccine-associated CD4 TCRs, and dominant responses were seen in regions 160-218 and 743-854. After two AZD1222 doses, spike-specific TCR breadth and depth were significantly higher than at day 0 and than in MenACWY recipients. In the small 56-69-year group, the increase in depth fell short of significance, most likely because of low power. Most participants were white British and females outnumbered males, and the authors suggested that clonal diversity may have been underestimated. Only six or seven AZD1222 recipients were SARS-CoV-2 seropositive at baseline, limiting conclusions about previously exposed vaccinees. Because no day 14 peak-response samples were available, repertoires were characterized only after the peak T cell response.

In this chain, TRBV7-2 is recombined with TRBJ1-2, with TRBD1 matching 7 junction bases. The sample was peripheral blood, taken on day 0 of AZD1222 vaccination. The clonotype originates from an adult in good health. The bases are TGTGCCAGCAGCCGAGACAGGGTTGGCTACACCTTC. The translation is CASSRDRVGYTF. Reference TRBV7-2 and TRBJ1-2 proteins supply the regions before and after the CDR3; the full variable domain is: GAGVSQSPSNKVTEKGKDVELRCDPISGHTALYWYRQSLGQGLEFLIYFQGNSAPDKSGLPSDRFSAERTGGSVSTLTIQRTQQEDSAVYLCASSRDRVGYTFGSGTRLTVV.